These 30 T cell receptor beta chains were sequenced from one sample in a study of identical twins. TCRdb passed the 5' RACE reads through MiXCR, listing each CDR3 protein once. The sample lists about 720,000 distinct CDR3 sequences; roughly 20% were seen once. Separately, the same data were catalogued under a study of T cells expressing NK-cell markers.

Sequencing was carried out using PBMCs. The receptors stem from a woman under 30 in good health.

This clonotype was found many times. The chain recombines TRBV24-1 with TRBJ2-1, with D possibly called TRBD1 or TRBD2 (5 bases each). Germline loops: CDR1 KGHDR, CDR2 SFDVKD. CDR3 length: 14 amino acids. V lost 10 bases, J lost 7 bases, and 19 bases lay in between. CDR3 in amino acids: CATGPASGGNEQFF. DNA for the CDR3: TGTGCCACAGGTCCGGCCTCTGGGGGAAATGAGCAGTTCTTC.

V is TRBV20-1 and J is TRBJ1-5; possible D gene TRBD1, 5 bases. V dropped 6 bases and J dropped 6 bases, with 18 bases sitting between them. Germline values: CDR1 DFQATT, CDR2 SNEGSKA (reference sequence). The CDR3 loop spans 14 amino acids. The CDR3 DNA follows: TGCAGTGCCGAATCGGGACGAGTGTTTCAGCCCCAGCATTTT. Translating gives CSAESGRVFQPQHF.

The chain employs TRBV20-1 and TRBJ2-3, with 12 bases lining up with TRBD2. Per the germline V gene, CDR1 is DFQATT and CDR2 is SNEGSKA (reference sequence). The CDR3 is 14 residues long. Losses at the gene ends were 3 bases for V and 8 bases for J; bases not matched to a gene: 6. In DNA, the CDR3 is TGCAGTGCTAGTCCTAGCGGGAGGGCTAGTACGCAGTATTTT. Translated: CSASPSGRASTQYF.

CDR3 in amino acids: CASSGLIRDRDSYNEQFF. CDR3 DNA sequence: TGCGCCAGCAGCGGCCTGATTAGGGACAGGGACTCCTACAATGAGCAGTTCTTC. The V call is TRBV5-1, the J call TRBJ2-1, with 9 positions matching TRBD1. V lost 4 bases and J lost 0; bases outside the gene matches: 11. The CDR3 covers 18 residues. Germline CDR1 reads SGHRS; CDR2 reads YFSETQ.

The gene calls are TRBV20-1 and TRBJ2-7; 7 bases map to TRBD1. Germline V CDR1 and CDR2: DFQATT, SNEGSKA (reference sequence). J was trimmed by 7 bases and V by 2 bases; bases with no gene match: 8. The CDR3 consists of 13 residues. CDR3 protein: CSARPTGVGEQYF. The CDR3 nucleotides are TGCAGTGCTAGACCCACAGGGGTAGGGGAGCAGTACTTC.

This clonotype was picked up a small number of times. This chain uses TRBV18 with TRBJ1-1; D possibly corresponds to TRBD1 (6 bases). Germline V lookup: CDR1 KGHSH, CDR2 LQKENI. Between the trimmed V and J ends, which lost 4 bases and 4 bases, there was a span of 16 bases. CDR3 length: 15 amino acids. The CDR3 spells CASSLYQGPTTEAFF. CDR3 sequence (DNA): TGTGCCAGCTCACTATACCAGGGGCCCACCACTGAAGCTTTCTTT.

This clonotype was observed a few times. J is TRBJ2-3 and V is TRBV5-1; D gene uncertain. Per the germline V gene, CDR1 is SGHRS and CDR2 is YFSETQ. Trimming took off 5 bases at V and 4 bases at J, with 11 bases between the two ends. The CDR3 spans 13 residues. CDR3 DNA: TGCGCCAGCAGGCCCCCTTCTGCAGATACGCAGTATTTT. Translating it yields CASRPPSADTQYF.

This rearrangement joins TRBV9 to TRBJ2-1, with D perhaps being TRBD1 or TRBD2 (6 bases each). The CDR3 covers 14 residues. Germline loops: CDR1 SGDLS, CDR2 YYNGEE. Between the trimmed V and J ends, which lost 3 bases and 10 bases, there was a span of 17 bases. The chain's CDR3 is CASSEGGLLKEQFF. The CDR3 region has the DNA TGTGCCAGCAGCGAGGGGGGTCTTCTGAAGGAGCAGTTCTTC.

This clonotype was counted between two and nine times. The V call is TRBV6-1, the J call TRBJ1-1, with TRBD1 identical over 9 bases. This CDR3 has 14 residues. V gave up 6 bases and J gave up 1 base; unmatched junction bases: 3. Germline V gene data show CDR1 as MNHNS and CDR2 as SASEGT. CDR3 sequence: CASRHRGRNTEAFF. In DNA form, the CDR3 reads TGTGCCAGCAGGCACAGGGGGCGGAACACTGAAGCTTTCTTT.

The chain has TRBV12-3 or TRBV12-4 and TRBJ1-1; a possible D gene is TRBD1 (5 bases). Deletions cut 4 bases from V and 6 bases from J, with 15 bases between. This CDR3 spans 14 amino acids. The CDR3 coding sequence is TGTGCCAGCAGTTCGAGTGACAGAATTTCTGAAGCTTTCTTT. Protein sequence: CASSSSDRISEAFF.

This clonotype was seen only a few times. The J gene is TRBJ2-7, the V gene TRBV7-8; 8 nucleotides align to TRBD1. With 7 bases clipped from V and 1 base from J, the junction kept 6 bases outside the gene matches. This CDR3 has 14 residues. The germline V gene encodes CDR1 SGHVS and CDR2 FQNEAQ. The CDR3 region has the DNA TGTGCCAGCAACACAGGGGGGAAATCCTACGAGCAGTACTTC. Translation: CASNTGGKSYEQYF.

The sample holds a few counts of this clonotype. The chain uses TRBV6-5 and TRBJ2-7; D unclear. V gave up 0 bases and J gave up 3 bases, with 15 bases separating them. This CDR3 comprises 16 residues. Per germline, CDR1 MNHEY and CDR2 SVGAGI. The CDR3 here is CASSYSSAGVGYEQYF. DNA of the CDR3: TGTGCCAGCAGTTACTCGTCCGCAGGAGTTGGCTACGAGCAGTACTTC.

The gene calls are TRBV5-1 and TRBJ2-5, with 7 bases identical to TRBD1. Germline CDR1 reads SGHRS; CDR2 reads YFSETQ. V shed 1 base and J 5 bases; nucleotides not matched to a gene: 5. This CDR3 has 14 residues. Written as DNA, the CDR3 is TGCGCCAGCAGCTTGTGGGACAGCAGGGAGACCCAGTACTTC. Translating gives CASSLWDSRETQYF.

The CDR3, as DNA: TGCGCCAGCAGCTTGGATGTGGGTGGATACGAGCAGTACTTC. This codes for CASSLDVGGYEQYF. The V and J genes are TRBV5-1 and TRBJ2-7; D remains unclear. The CDR3 sequence is 14 residues long. Trimming removed 0 bases at V and 4 bases at J, with 11 bases between. Germline V gene sequence: CDR1 SGHRS, CDR2 YFSETQ.

This clonotype was detected a few times. An end of the junction does not agree with germline; a read error may underlie this. The rearrangement joins TRBV20-1 to TRBJ2-2; D is undetermined. Per the germline V gene, CDR1 is DFQATT and CDR2 is SNEGSKA (reference sequence). CDR3 length equals 14 residues. The CDR3 here is CSARSHGNPGELFF. CDR3 DNA: TGCAGTGCTAGATCCCATGGGAACCCCGGGGAGCTGTTTTTT.

This clonotype has more than one count but fewer than ten. The rearrangement uses TRBV15 and TRBJ1-2; weak D call: TRBD1 (5 bases). V shed 6 bases and J shed 2 bases, with 7 bases lying between them. The CDR3 has 12 residues. The germline CDR1 and CDR2 sequences are LNHNV and YYDKDF (reference sequence). The CDR3 spells CATSEGNYGYTF. In DNA form, the CDR3 reads TGTGCCACCAGTGAGGGGAACTATGGCTACACCTTC.

The rearrangement joins TRBV5-8 to TRBJ1-5; perhaps TRBD1 as D (5 bases). Trimming removed 6 bases at V and 6 bases at J, with 19 bases between. The CDR3 is 15 residues long. Per germline, CDR1 SGHTS and CDR2 YDEGEE. The CDR3 spells CASNLDRGTSQPQHF. As DNA, the CDR3 is TGTGCCAGCAACCTCGACCGGGGGACTTCTCAGCCCCAGCATTTT.

J is TRBJ1-5 and V is TRBV20-1, with D perhaps matching TRBD1 (5 bases). Germline V gene data show CDR1 as DFQATT and CDR2 as SNEGSKA (reference sequence). This CDR3 has 14 amino acids. V lost 0 bases and J 5 bases, leaving 11 bases between the germline ends. CDR3 in amino acids: CSARDLQGDQPQHF. The CDR3 DNA follows: TGCAGTGCTAGAGATCTCCAGGGTGATCAGCCCCAGCATTTT.

The V gene is TRBV5-1, the J gene TRBJ1-2, with D unresolved. V was cut by 0 bases and J by 0 bases, with 9 bases left in between. Germline V gene sequence: CDR1 SGHRS, CDR2 YFSETQ. The CDR3 is 15 residues long. CDR3 region: CASSLDRLANYGYTF. In nucleotides, the CDR3 is TGCGCCAGCAGCTTGGACAGACTAGCTAACTATGGCTACACCTTC. Based on the CDR3 plus reference TRBV5-1 and TRBJ1-2, the full variable domain is KAGVTQTPRYLIKTRGQQVTLSCSPISGHRSVSWYQQTPGQGLQFLFEYFSETQRNKGNFPGRFSGRQFSNSRSEMNVSTLELGDSALYLCASSLDRLANYGYTFGSGTRLTVV.

In this sample, this clonotype turned up many times. The V and J genes are TRBV11-2 and TRBJ1-2, with D possibly TRBD1 on 5 matching bases. V lost 4 bases to trimming and J lost 4 bases, with 13 bases between them. The V gene's germline CDR1 is SGHAT and CDR2 FQNNGV. The CDR3 loop spans 14 amino acids. The CDR3: CASSSDQGGYGYTF. Here the CDR3 DNA reads TGTGCCAGCAGCTCCGACCAGGGAGGCTATGGCTACACCTTC.

This chain connects TRBV24-1 to TRBJ2-1; TRBD2 aligns across 7 bases. Germline CDR1 is KGHDR and CDR2 is SFDVKD. The CDR3 is 14 residues long. The trim removed 6 bases at V and 1 base at J, leaving 2 bases unmatched. The CDR3 nucleotides read TGTGCCACCAGTTCAGCGGGATCCTACAATGAGCAGTTCTTC. It is translated as CATSSAGSYNEQFF.

The chain employs TRBV19 and TRBJ2-5; D is perhaps TRBD1 or TRBD2 (6 bases each). Germline-derived CDR1 and CDR2 are LNHDA and SQIVND (reference sequence). V lost 6 bases to trimming and J lost 5 bases, with 16 bases between them. The CDR3 runs 14 residues. The CDR3 reads CASSRRGRVETQYF. As DNA, the CDR3 is TGTGCCAGTAGCCGTCGGGGGCGGGTGGAGACCCAGTACTTC.

The chain is built from TRBV12-3 or TRBV12-4 and TRBJ1-2; possible D gene TRBD1, 5 bases. The V end was cut by 6 bases, the J end by 4 bases, with 9 bases between. The CDR3 spans 12 residues. The CDR3 DNA is TGTGCCAGCAGAATCGGGGGCTATGGCTACACCTTC. Protein product: CASRIGGYGYTF.

The CDR3 sequence is CSAREPGYEQYF. Here the CDR3 DNA reads TGCAGTGCTAGAGAACCGGGGTACGAGCAGTACTTC. The V gene is TRBV20-1, the J gene TRBJ2-7, with D perhaps matching TRBD2 (5 bases). The CDR3 length is 12 residues. Deletions cut 0 bases from V and 4 bases from J, with 7 bases between. Germline-derived CDR1 and CDR2 are DFQATT and SNEGSKA (reference sequence).

The chain carries TRBV5-1 and TRBJ1-1, with D maybe TRBD1 (6 bases). Per germline, CDR1 SGHRS and CDR2 YFSETQ. Trimming took 1 base from V and 4 from J, leaving 14 bases between them. The length of the CDR3 is 15 residues. The CDR3 DNA reads TGCGCCAGCAGCTTGTGGACAGTCCTCGGCACTGAAGCTTTCTTT. The encoded protein is CASSLWTVLGTEAFF.

The J gene is TRBJ2-2, the V gene TRBV29-1; D gene unclear. V shed 4 bases and J shed 4 bases, with 4 bases lying between them. CDR1 SQVTM and CDR2 ANQGSEA come from the germline V gene. The CDR3 has 11 amino acids. Written as DNA, the CDR3 is TGCAGCGTTGTTGGCACCGGGGAGCTGTTTTTT. Translation gives CSVVGTGELFF.

This clonotype was seen a few times. This chain connects TRBV6-1 to TRBJ1-1, with 7 bases aligning to TRBD1. This CDR3 is 14 amino acids long. Germline V gene sequence: CDR1 MNHNS, CDR2 SASEGT. V dropped 7 bases and J dropped 4; count of bases not matched to a gene: 9. The CDR3 loop reads CASTTQGLGTEAFF. The CDR3, as DNA: TGTGCCAGCACGACACAGGGGTTGGGCACTGAAGCTTTCTTT.

The CDR3 protein is CSASRTEIQETQYF. The CDR3 DNA is TGCAGTGCTAGCCGGACGGAGATCCAAGAGACCCAGTACTTC. This chain uses TRBV20-1 with TRBJ2-5; D call uncertain. Germline V gene lookup returns CDR1 DFQATT and CDR2 SNEGSKA (reference sequence). CDR3 length: 14 amino acids. V lost 3 bases to trimming and J lost 1 base, with 12 bases between them.

In this sample, this clonotype turned up a few times. The chain combines TRBV5-1 with TRBJ2-7; TRBD1 agrees at 7 bases. The CDR3 is made up of 14 amino acids. Germline lookup yields CDR1 SGHRS and CDR2 YFSETQ. Trimming cost V 5 bases and J 4 bases; bases outside gene matches: 9. The CDR3: CASRRGTEQYEQYF. Written as DNA, the CDR3 is TGCGCCAGCAGGAGGGGGACAGAGCAATACGAGCAGTACTTC.

This chain joins TRBV20-1 and TRBJ2-3, with D possibly TRBD2 on 5 matching bases. CDR3 size: 12 residues. Germline CDR1 is DFQATT and CDR2 is SNEGSKA (reference sequence). The germline V and J ends were trimmed by 6 bases and 6 bases, with 13 bases remaining between them. The CDR3 DNA reads as TGCAGTGCCAGGAGCTCGGGGGATACGCAGTATTTT. It translates to CSARSSGDTQYF.